The 21 T cell receptor beta chains listed next were all sequenced from one sample in a study of blood T cells in healthy people across ages. The use of a sample-barcoded 5' primer and a J-beta primer mix characterized a second PCR of roughly 6 to 11 cycles. TCRdb redid the calling of the 5' RACE reads with MiXCR, one entry per CDR3 protein. The sample has some 900,000 distinct CDR3 sequences, roughly 26% seen once. What was sequenced was blood. Every receptor here comes from an elderly woman in good health.

This clonotype was recorded a few times. The V call is TRBV14, the J call TRBJ1-2; unclear D gene. Trimming took off 4 bases at V and 0 bases at J, with 15 bases between the two ends. Germline V gives CDR1 SGHDN, CDR2 FVKESK. The CDR3 has 16 residues. CDR3 sequence: CASSPWVGRANYGYTF. CDR3 bases: TGTGCCAGCAGCCCGTGGGTGGGCAGAGCTAACTATGGCTACACCTTC.

The chain employs TRBV6-4 and TRBJ2-3; the D gene is possibly TRBD2 (6 bases). The CDR3 is 13 residues long. Germline CDR1 reads MRHNA; CDR2 reads SNTAGT. Trimming took 4 bases from V and 2 from J, leaving 7 bases between them. Here the CDR3 reads CASSAGDTDTQYF. In DNA, the CDR3 is TGTGCCAGCAGTGCGGGAGACACAGATACGCAGTATTTT.

As regards this clonotype: A read error is possible here, since a much larger clone lies one base away. The chain uses TRBV12-3 or TRBV12-4 and TRBJ1-2; tentative D call: TRBD1 (5 bases). CDR3 length: 15 residues. The V gene lost 7 bases and the J gene lost 9 bases, with 24 bases spanning the gap. CDR3 loop: CASTLLGVPTGSYTF. The CDR3 bases are TGTGCCAGCACCCTATTGGGGGTGCCGACCGGGAGCTACACCTTC.

The V and J genes are TRBV12-3 or TRBV12-4 and TRBJ2-3; TRBD2 aligns across 7 bases. V lost 7 bases, J lost 0 bases, and 10 bases stayed unmatched. The CDR3 loop spans 16 amino acids. The CDR3 coding sequence is TGTGCCAGCATTCCTGAGCGGGAAAGAAGCACAGATACGCAGTATTTT. It encodes CASIPERERSTDTQYF.

The sample holds many counts of this clonotype. This chain joins TRBV7-2 and TRBJ1-2; unclear D gene. In germline, CDR1 is SGHTA, CDR2 FQGNSA. V lost 4 bases to trimming and J lost 6 bases, with 12 bases between them. The CDR3 runs 13 residues. The CDR3 loop reads CASSSVVQNGYTF. For the CDR3, the DNA is TGTGCCAGCAGCTCAGTCGTACAGAATGGCTACACCTTC.

This clonotype was seen many times. The chain carries TRBV20-1 and TRBJ2-1; TRBD1 matches at 7 bases. CDR1 and CDR2 from the germline V gene are DFQATT and SNEGSKA (reference sequence). The CDR3 loop spans 14 amino acids. V lost 6 bases to trimming and J lost 0 bases; unmatched junction nucleotides: 5. CDR3 nucleotides: TGCAGTGCCAGGGACAGCCGCTCCTACAATGAGCAGTTCTTC. This encodes CSARDSRSYNEQFF.

This clonotype was recorded at least ten times. This chain connects TRBV24-1 to TRBJ2-7; possibly TRBD2 for D (5 bases). The CDR3 extends over 12 amino acids. The V gene lost 3 bases and the J gene lost 3 bases, with 5 bases spanning the gap. CDR1 is KGHDR, CDR2 SFDVKD, per germline. The CDR3 region has the DNA TGTGCCACCAGTGATGGGAGCTACGAGCAGTACTTC. It encodes CATSDGSYEQYF.

This clonotype was seen a few times. This rearrangement joins TRBV16 to TRBJ2-4; the match to TRBD1 covers 10 bases. This CDR3 has 16 residues. With V trimmed by 0 bases and J by 7 bases, 6 bases remained unmatched. Germline-derived CDR1 and CDR2 are KGHSY and FQNENV. The CDR3 reads CASSQSGQGVANIQYF. DNA of the CDR3: TGTGCCAGCAGCCAATCCGGACAGGGGGTTGCCAACATTCAGTACTTC. Full variable domain (missing parts from reference TRBV16 and TRBJ2-4): GEEVAQTPKHLVRGEGQKAKLYCAPIKGHSYVFWYQQVLKNEFKFLISFQNENVFDETGMPKERFSAKCLPNSPCSLEIQATKLEDSAVYFCASSQSGQGVANIQYFGAGTRLSVL.

The CDR3 region is CASRRTSGRNEQFF. The CDR3 DNA follows: TGTGCCAGCAGAAGGACTAGCGGGAGAAACGAGCAGTTCTTC. The chain joins TRBV7-2 to TRBJ2-1; 13 bases fit TRBD2. V dropped 6 bases and J dropped 10; count of bases not matched to a gene: 6. The CDR3 length is 14 residues. Per germline, CDR1 SGHTA and CDR2 FQGNSA. The whole variable domain, remainder taken from reference TRBV7-2 and TRBJ2-1, is GAGVSQSPSNKVTEKGKDVELRCDPISGHTALYWYRQSLGQGLEFLIYFQGNSAPDKSGLPSDRFSAERTGGSVSTLTIQRTQQEDSAVYLCASRRTSGRNEQFFGPGTRLTVL.

With respect to this clonotype: Possible read error: a much larger clone is one base away. The chain is built from TRBV5-1 and TRBJ2-3; TRBD1 aligns across 7 bases. The length of the CDR3 is 13 residues. Per the germline V gene, CDR1 is SGHRS and CDR2 is YFSETQ. This chain's CDR3 is CTSDRDGTDTQYF. The DNA for the CDR3 is TGCACCAGCGACAGGGACGGCACAGATACGCAGTATTTT.

This clonotype was observed many times. The genes are TRBV20-1 and TRBJ1-2, with D possibly TRBD1 on 6 matching bases. V lost 1 base and J lost 6, with 15 bases in between. This CDR3 contains 14 residues. The germline V gene has CDR1 DFQATT and CDR2 SNEGSKA (reference sequence). This CDR3 reads CSARAEQGFHGYTF. The CDR3 coding sequence is TGCAGTGCTAGAGCGGAACAGGGATTCCATGGCTACACCTTC.

This clonotype showed up many times. The chain employs TRBV6-2 or TRBV6-3 and TRBJ1-5; no clear D. Germline V gene data show CDR1 as MNHEY and CDR2 as SVGEGT. Trimming pared 6 bases from V and 2 bases from J, leaving 8 bases between. This CDR3 comprises 13 residues. CDR3 residues: CASRRDGNQPQHF. The DNA for the CDR3 is TGTGCCAGCAGAAGGGATGGCAATCAGCCCCAGCATTTT.

As to this clonotype: An end of the junction differs from the germline gene, which may be a read error. J is TRBJ1-1 and V is TRBV6-2 or TRBV6-3; TRBD1 aligns across 8 bases. CDR1 and CDR2 from the germline V gene are MNHEY and SVGEGT. This CDR3 spans 18 amino acids. CDR3 DNA: TGTGCCAACAGTTTCCCTTTGTTGGGACAGGCCATGAACACTGAAGCTTTCTTT. It specifies CANSFPLLGQAMNTEAFF.

The CDR3 reads CACLRSGSTDTQYF. The CDR3 nucleotides read TGTGCCTGCCTTCGGAGCGGGAGCACAGATACGCAGTATTTT. The chain joins TRBV28 to TRBJ2-3; tentatively, D is TRBD2 (6 bases). Trimming cost V 11 bases and J 0 bases, with 15 bases left between them. CDR1 is MDHEN and CDR2 is SYDVKM in the germline V gene. CDR3 length equals 14 residues.

This clonotype was seen repeatedly, ten times or more. The V call is TRBV3-1, the J call TRBJ2-7; D not certain. V lost 3 bases and J 1 base, leaving 19 bases between the germline ends. Per germline, CDR1 LGHDT and CDR2 YNNKEL (reference sequence). The CDR3 contains 17 residues. As DNA, the CDR3 is TGTGCCAGCAGCCATAGGTTTCCCGGGTCGAGGTCCTACGAGCAGTACTTC. Its protein product is CASSHRFPGSRSYEQYF.

Notes on this clonotype: At one end the junction does not follow the germline gene, possibly because of a read error. The rearrangement uses TRBV27 and TRBJ1-2; D gene ambiguous. The CDR3 runs to 13 residues. Germline loops: CDR1 MNHEY, CDR2 SMNVEV (reference sequence). CDR3 in DNA: TGTGCCAGCTCGCTGAGAGGGAACTATGGCTACATCTTC. Translation: CASSLRGNYGYIF.

The chain combines TRBV7-2 with TRBJ2-5; D gene uncertain. This CDR3 comprises 17 residues. Germline V gene data show CDR1 as SGHTA and CDR2 as FQGNSA. Deletions cut 2 bases from V and 1 base from J, with 17 bases between. This CDR3 is CASSLTSASSAQETQYF. As DNA, the CDR3 is TGTGCCAGCAGCTTAACATCAGCATCGAGCGCCCAAGAGACCCAGTACTTC.

This clonotype has ten or more counts. This sequence joins TRBV6-2 or TRBV6-3 and TRBJ2-5; perhaps TRBD2 as D (6 bases). Germline CDR1 is MNHEY and CDR2 is SVGEGT. The CDR3 loop spans 13 amino acids. Trimming removed 6 bases from V and 7 bases from J, with 15 bases in between. CDR3 region: CASRGLPEGTQYF. The CDR3 region has the DNA TGTGCCAGCAGGGGACTTCCCGAGGGGACCCAGTACTTC.

The chain recombines TRBV7-9 with TRBJ2-5; 14 bases line up with TRBD2. From germline, CDR1 is SEHNR and CDR2 FQNEAQ (reference sequence). The CDR3 extends over 16 amino acids. Trimming took 5 bases from V and 11 from J; bases not matched to a gene: 13. The CDR3 is CASSPRLAGGDNEQYF. As DNA, the CDR3 is TGTGCCAGCAGCCCAAGACTAGCGGGGGGGGACAATGAGCAGTACTTC. Complete variable domain (other parts from reference TRBV7-9 and TRBJ2-5): DTGVSQNPRHKITKRGQNVTFRCDPISEHNRLYWYRQTLGQGPEFLTYFQNEAQLEKSRLLSDRFSAERPKGSFSTLEIQRTEQGDSAMYLCASSPRLAGGDNEQYFGPGTRLLVL.

This clonotype was counted only a few times. The rearrangement links TRBV20-1 to TRBJ1-1, with D perhaps TRBD1 (6 bases). This CDR3 region has 16 residues. The germline V gene encodes CDR1 DFQATT and CDR2 SNEGSKA (reference sequence). V lost 0 bases to trimming and J lost 2 bases, with 16 bases between them. Written as DNA, the CDR3 is TGCAGTGCTAGAGACGGAGGGGGGCCGGGCAACACTGAAGCTTTCTTT. Amino acids: CSARDGGGPGNTEAFF.

This clonotype showed up just a few times. The J gene is TRBJ1-1, the V gene TRBV4-1; D gene uncertain. Per germline, CDR1 MGHRA and CDR2 YSYEKL. The CDR3 length is 21 residues. V shed 0 bases and J shed 0 bases, with 26 bases lying between them. In DNA form, the CDR3 reads TGCGCCAGCAGCCAAGATATTGGCCTCAGAGCCCAGGCTCTTATGAACACTGAAGCTTTCTTT. This translates into CASSQDIGLRAQALMNTEAFF.